The sequence of this TCR beta chain was determined in a study of blood T cell repertoires in COVID-19. The table came from immunoSEQ multiplex PCR; TCRdb's copy has only in-frame clones and leaves some out. The sample carries tens of thousands of clones, about 78% recorded once. Germline V CDR1 and CDR2: MNHEY, SVGEGT. V was shortened by 0 bases and J by 6 bases, with 8 bases between the two germline ends. The CDR3 has 13 residues. Source material: peripheral blood. This sequence originates from a human donor in a cohort sampled during active COVID-19. The rearrangement uses TRBV6-2 or TRBV6-3 and TRBJ1-2; a weak D match, TRBD1 (6 bases). CDR3 DNA: TGTGCCAGCAGTTACTCGTACAGGGATGGCTACACCTTC. Its protein product is CASSYSYRDGYTF.